These 17 T cell receptor beta chains originate from one sample sequenced in a study of shared clonotypes between healthy human individuals. Some clones are missing from TCRdb's copy, which holds only in-frame ones; the method was immunoSEQ multiplex PCR. This sample yields 2 million to 2.5 million clones, of which roughly 95% are seen a single time; 0.1% to 0.15% belongs to the top ten. The sequenced sample consisted of naive CD4+ T cells sorted from blood. Subset indicated: CD45RA+ positively selected. The receptors stem from a man between 18 and 29 years old in good health.

This rearrangement joins TRBV15 to TRBJ2-5; TRBD1 matches 9 bases. The length of the CDR3 is 14 residues. Germline values: CDR1 LNHNV, CDR2 YYDKDF (reference sequence). The trim removed 5 bases at V and 4 bases at J, leaving 5 bases unmatched. The CDR3 DNA reads TGTGCCACCAGCCTACGGGACAGGGCAGAGACCCAGTACTTC. Amino acids: CATSLRDRAETQYF.

The chain combines TRBV2 with TRBJ2-1; the match to TRBD2 covers 14 bases. The germline V gene has CDR1 SNHLY and CDR2 FYNNEI. With 6 bases clipped from V and 12 bases from J, the junction kept 10 bases outside the gene matches. The CDR3 runs 15 residues. The chain's CDR3 is CASSGLAGGVGGQFF. The CDR3 DNA is TGTGCCAGCAGCGGACTAGCGGGAGGAGTAGGAGGGCAGTTCTTC.

The rearrangement links TRBV5-1 to TRBJ1-6; D gene unclear. The germline gives CDR1 SGHRS, CDR2 YFSETQ. CDR3 length: 14 amino acids. Trimming took off 8 bases at V and 0 bases at J, with 9 bases between the two ends. The CDR3 region is CARTQSSYNSPLHF. CDR3 nucleotides: TGCGCCAGGACACAGAGCTCCTATAATTCACCCCTCCACTTT.

The chain uses TRBV5-6 and TRBJ1-3, with no clear D. Between the trimmed V and J ends, which lost 6 bases and 0 bases, there was a span of 10 bases. CDR1 is SGHDT and CDR2 is YYEEEE in the germline V gene. The CDR3 extends over 14 amino acids. The CDR3 reads CASNSKASGNTIYF. CDR3 nucleotide sequence: TGTGCCAGCAACTCTAAGGCCTCTGGAAACACCATATATTTT.

This clone was counted once. V is TRBV7-9 and J is TRBJ1-4; 8 bases map to TRBD1. The CDR3 contains 14 residues. Trimming cost V 3 bases and J 8 bases; bases outside gene matches: 5. Germline CDR1 and CDR2: SEHNR and FQNEAQ (reference sequence). The CDR3 loop is CASSFGQGWEKLFF. The CDR3 DNA follows: TGTGCCAGCAGCTTCGGACAGGGTTGGGAAAAACTGTTTTTT.

The chain recombines TRBV14 with TRBJ2-3; no clear D. The CDR3 consists of 14 residues. Trimming pared 1 base from V and 0 bases from J, leaving 5 bases between. The germline V gene has CDR1 SGHDN and CDR2 FVKESK. The CDR3 sequence is CASSQGRSTDTQYF. CDR3 coding DNA: TGTGCCAGCAGCCAAGGCAGGAGCACAGATACGCAGTATTTT.

This chain uses TRBV9 with TRBJ1-2, with unresolved D. The germline V gene encodes CDR1 SGDLS and CDR2 YYNGEE. The V gene lost 0 bases and the J gene lost 1 base, with 7 bases spanning the gap. The length of the CDR3 is 14 residues. CDR3 nucleotides: TGTGCCAGCAGCGTAGATCATTTTAACTATGGCTACACCTTC. Translating it yields CASSVDHFNYGYTF. Complete variable domain (other parts from reference TRBV9 and TRBJ1-2): DSGVTQTPKHLITATGQRVTLRCSPRSGDLSVYWYQQSLDQGLQFLIQYYNGEERAKGNILERFSAQQFPDLHSELNLSSLELGDSALYFCASSVDHFNYGYTFGSGTRLTVV.

J is TRBJ1-3 and V is TRBV11-1; the D is unclear. Germline V gives CDR1 SGHAT, CDR2 FQDESV (reference sequence). This CDR3 is 16 amino acids long. V dropped 5 bases and J dropped 0 bases, with 14 bases sitting between them. The CDR3 here is CASSHPDGNSGNTIYF. The CDR3 nucleotides are TGTGCCAGCAGCCACCCGGACGGAAACTCTGGAAACACCATATATTTT.

The V and J genes are TRBV27 and TRBJ1-1; 7 bases are shared with TRBD1. Losses at the gene ends were 5 bases for V and 1 base for J; bases not matched to a gene: 10. This CDR3 is built from 16 residues. Per the germline V gene, CDR1 is MNHEY and CDR2 is SMNVEV (reference sequence). The DNA of the CDR3 is TGTGCCAGCAGTCCCGGGACAGCGCGGGCGAACACTGAAGCTTTCTTT. Translating it yields CASSPGTARANTEAFF.

This clone occurred once. This rearrangement joins TRBV5-1 to TRBJ1-1; a weak D match, TRBD1 (5 bases). V was pared by 4 bases and J by 4 bases, with 17 bases between. Germline V gene sequence: CDR1 SGHRS, CDR2 YFSETQ. The CDR3 consists of 15 residues. CDR3 amino acids: CASSPEGPMGTEAFF. DNA for the CDR3: TGCGCCAGCAGCCCGGAGGGGCCCATGGGCACTGAAGCTTTCTTT.

The V call is TRBV5-5, the J call TRBJ2-3, with TRBD2 as a possible D gene (6 bases). The CDR3 length is 15 residues. From germline, CDR1 is SGHKS and CDR2 YYEKEE (reference sequence). The V end was cut by 4 bases, the J end by 3 bases, with 15 bases between. The CDR3 protein is CASSTLAGSTDTQYF. In DNA, the CDR3 is TGTGCCAGCAGCACCCTTGCGGGGTCAACAGATACGCAGTATTTT.

The chain combines TRBV25-1 with TRBJ2-6; TRBD2 might be the D (5 bases). The CDR3 is 15 residues long. The V and J ends lost 2 bases and 2 bases respectively, with 7 bases between them. Germline CDR1 and CDR2: MGHDK and SYGVNS. CDR3: CASSEGGTGANVLTF. The DNA for the CDR3 is TGTGCCAGCAGTGAAGGAGGCACTGGGGCCAACGTCCTGACTTTC.

The V gene is TRBV5-1, the J gene TRBJ2-1; no clear D gene. Germline assignment: CDR1 SGHRS and CDR2 YFSETQ. The CDR3 has 13 residues. V was pared by 4 bases and J by 5 bases, with 10 bases between. The CDR3 protein is CASSMSPNNEQFF. DNA for the CDR3: TGCGCCAGCAGCATGAGCCCAAACAATGAGCAGTTCTTC.

Notes on this clone: Other nucleotide sequences in the sample specify the same CDR3. Here the CDR3 DNA reads TGTGCCAGCAGTTACAGGGGCCCCTCCTACGAGCAGTACTTC. This sequence encodes CASSYRGPSYEQYF. The rearrangement joins TRBV6-5 to TRBJ2-7, with D perhaps TRBD1 (5 bases). This CDR3 has 14 amino acids. V was shortened by 2 bases and J by 0 bases, with 8 bases between the two germline ends. CDR1 is MNHEY and CDR2 is SVGAGI in the germline V gene.

The chain joins TRBV28 to TRBJ2-5, with D possibly being TRBD2 (6 bases). CDR3 size: 14 residues. The germline gives CDR1 MDHEN, CDR2 SYDVKM. The V and J ends lost 2 bases and 4 bases respectively, with 11 bases between them. The CDR3 coding sequence is TGTGCCAGCAGTTTAAACGTACTAGCAGAGACCCAGTACTTC. Amino acids: CASSLNVLAETQYF.

The chain employs TRBV6-5 and TRBJ2-2; no reliable D call. Germline CDR1 reads MNHEY; CDR2 reads SVGAGI. The CDR3 length is 16 residues. Trimming left V 0 bases short and J 4 bases short, with 12 bases between. The CDR3: CASSYSAAVSTGELFF. The CDR3, as DNA: TGTGCCAGCAGTTACTCAGCAGCAGTTAGCACCGGGGAGCTGTTTTTT.

This clone was detected only once. The chain combines TRBV15 with TRBJ2-1, with D maybe TRBD2 (5 bases). The CDR3 loop spans 15 amino acids. The V end was cut by 5 bases, the J end by 1 base, with 12 bases between. Looked up from germline, CDR1 is LNHNV and CDR2 is YYDKDF (reference sequence). CDR3: CATSPDSRSYNEQFF. CDR3 nucleotide sequence: TGTGCCACCAGCCCGGACTCGCGGTCCTACAATGAGCAGTTCTTC.